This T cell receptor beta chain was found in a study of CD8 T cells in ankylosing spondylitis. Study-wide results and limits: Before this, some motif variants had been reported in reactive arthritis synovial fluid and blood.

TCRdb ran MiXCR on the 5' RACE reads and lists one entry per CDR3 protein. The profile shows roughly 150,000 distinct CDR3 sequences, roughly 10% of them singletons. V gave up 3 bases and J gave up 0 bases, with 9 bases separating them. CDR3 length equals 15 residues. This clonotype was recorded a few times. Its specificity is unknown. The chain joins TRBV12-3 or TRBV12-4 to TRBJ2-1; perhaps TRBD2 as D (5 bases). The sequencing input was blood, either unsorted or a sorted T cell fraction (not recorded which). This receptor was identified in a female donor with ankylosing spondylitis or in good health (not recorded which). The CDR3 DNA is TGTGCCAGCAGTTTTGTGGGGAGCTCCTACAATGAGCAGTTCTTC. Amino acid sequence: CASSFVGSSYNEQFF.